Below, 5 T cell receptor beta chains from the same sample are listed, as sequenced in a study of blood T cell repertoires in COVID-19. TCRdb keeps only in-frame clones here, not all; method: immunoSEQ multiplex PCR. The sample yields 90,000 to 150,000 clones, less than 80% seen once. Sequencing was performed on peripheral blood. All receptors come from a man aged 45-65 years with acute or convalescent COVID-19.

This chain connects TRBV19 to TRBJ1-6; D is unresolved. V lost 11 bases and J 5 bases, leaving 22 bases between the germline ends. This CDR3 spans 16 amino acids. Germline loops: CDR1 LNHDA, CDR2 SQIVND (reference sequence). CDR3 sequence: CAAGLSRFANNSPLHF. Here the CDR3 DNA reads TGTGCCGCTGGACTTAGTCGGTTTGCAAATAATTCACCCCTCCACTTT.

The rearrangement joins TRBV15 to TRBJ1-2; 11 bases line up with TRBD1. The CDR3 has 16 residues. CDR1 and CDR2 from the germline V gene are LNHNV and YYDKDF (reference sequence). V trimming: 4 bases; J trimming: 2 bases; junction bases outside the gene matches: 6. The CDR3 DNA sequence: TGTGCCACCAGCATAGGAGGGACAGGGGGAAACTATGGCTACACCTTC. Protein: CATSIGGTGGNYGYTF.

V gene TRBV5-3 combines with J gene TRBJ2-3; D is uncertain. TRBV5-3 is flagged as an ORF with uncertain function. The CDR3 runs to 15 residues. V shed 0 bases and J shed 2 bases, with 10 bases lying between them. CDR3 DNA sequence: TGTGCCAGAAGCTTGGAACTACCCGTCACAGATACGCAGTATTTT. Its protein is CARSLELPVTDTQYF.

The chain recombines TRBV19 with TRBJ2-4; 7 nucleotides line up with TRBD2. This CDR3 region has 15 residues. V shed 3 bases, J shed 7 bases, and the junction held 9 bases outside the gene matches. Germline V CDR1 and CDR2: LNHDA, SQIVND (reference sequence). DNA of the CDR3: TGTGCCAGTAGTATCCCAACGGGAGCGGGGAACATTCAGTACTTC. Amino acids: CASSIPTGAGNIQYF. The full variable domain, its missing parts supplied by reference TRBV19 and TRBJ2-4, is DGGITQSPKYLFRKEGQNVTLSCEQNLNHDAMYWYRQDPGQGLRLIYYSQIVNDFQKGDIAEGYSVSREKKESFPLTVTSAQKNPTAFYLCASSIPTGAGNIQYFGAGTRLSVL.

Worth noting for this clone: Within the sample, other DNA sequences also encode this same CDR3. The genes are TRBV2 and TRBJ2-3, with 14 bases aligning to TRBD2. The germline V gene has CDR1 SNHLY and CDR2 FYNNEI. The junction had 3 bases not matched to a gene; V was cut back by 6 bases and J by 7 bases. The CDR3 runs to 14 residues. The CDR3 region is CASSGTSGSYTQYF. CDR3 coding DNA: TGTGCCAGCAGCGGGACTAGCGGGAGTTATACGCAGTATTTT.